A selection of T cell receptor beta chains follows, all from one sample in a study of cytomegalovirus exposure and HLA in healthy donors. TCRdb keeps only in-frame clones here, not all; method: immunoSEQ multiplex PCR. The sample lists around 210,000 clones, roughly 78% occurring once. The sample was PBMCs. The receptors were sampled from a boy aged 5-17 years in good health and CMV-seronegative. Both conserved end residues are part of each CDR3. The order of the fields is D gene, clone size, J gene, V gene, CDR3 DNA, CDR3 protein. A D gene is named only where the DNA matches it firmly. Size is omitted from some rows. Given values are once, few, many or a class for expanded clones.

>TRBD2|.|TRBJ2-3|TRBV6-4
TGTGCCAGCAGTGACTTGGCTAGCGGGAGCTTGGATACGCAGTATTTT
CASSDLASGSLDTQYF
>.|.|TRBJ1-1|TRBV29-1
TGCAGCGTTGAAGATCGCCGTGCGCGAAGCACTGAAGCTTTCTTT
CSVEDRRARSTEAFF
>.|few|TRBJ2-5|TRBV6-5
TGTGCCAGCAGTTATGGGACAACAGGAGAGACCCAGTACTTC
CASSYGTTGETQYF
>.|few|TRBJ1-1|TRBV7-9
TGTGCCAGCAGCTCGGGTAGGATGAACACTGAAGCTTTCTTT
CASSSGRMNTEAFF
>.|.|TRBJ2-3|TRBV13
TGTGCCAGCTCAGGGGGGTTAGCAGATACGCAGTATTTT
CASSGGLADTQYF
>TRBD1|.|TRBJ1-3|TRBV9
TGTGCCAGCAGCGTTTCCCCAGGGGGTTCCGTCTCTGGAAACACCATATATTTT
CASSVSPGGSVSGNTIYF
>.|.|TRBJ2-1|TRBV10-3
TGTGCCATCAGTGAGCCAAGGGGCAGGGGGGTGAATGAGCAGTTCTTC
CAISEPRGRGVNEQFF
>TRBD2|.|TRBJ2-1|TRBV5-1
TGCGCCAGCAGCTTCGGGAGGGAATACAATGAGCAGTTCTTC
CASSFGREYNEQFF
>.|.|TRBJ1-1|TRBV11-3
TGTGCCAGCAGCCTTTACGCGGATGGTGAAGCTTTCTTT
CASSLYADGEAFF
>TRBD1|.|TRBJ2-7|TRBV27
TGTGCCAGCAGTTTAGAGTCCGGGACAGGGGAACCTTACGAGCAGTACTTC
CASSLESGTGEPYEQYF
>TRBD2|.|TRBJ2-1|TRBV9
TGTGCCAGCAGCGTAAATTTGCCCGGACTAGCGTTCAATGAGCAGTTCTTC
CASSVNLPGLAFNEQFF
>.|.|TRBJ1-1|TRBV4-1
TGCGCCAGCAGCCCACGCAAGAGCACTGAAGCTTTCTTT
CASSPRKSTEAFF
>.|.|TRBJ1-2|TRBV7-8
TGTGCCAGCACAAGACAGCTTCCTGGCCGTGGCTACACCTTC
CASTRQLPGRGYTF